This T cell receptor beta chain comes out of a study of patients and donors after allogeneic stem cell transplantation. This clonotype was counted a few times. The V gene's germline CDR1 is SGHDN and CDR2 FVKESK. The CDR3 consists of 15 residues. The V end was cut by 0 bases, the J end by 6 bases, with 14 bases between. TCRdb itself ran the RT-PCR reads through MiXCR, one entry per CDR3 protein. The sample has over 150,000 distinct CDR3 sequences, 35% to 50% seen once. This sequence joins TRBV14 and TRBJ1-2; maybe TRBD1 (5 bases). The clonotype originates from a human donor who was either an allogeneic HSCT recipient or a stem cell or donor lymphocyte infusion donor (not recorded which). It is not recorded whose cells these are; they may come from a transplant donor. Sequencing was performed on blood, either unsorted or a sorted T cell fraction (not recorded which). This CDR3 is CASSQDLIRADGYTF. In DNA, the CDR3 is TGTGCCAGCAGCCAAGATTTGATCAGGGCGGATGGCTACACCTTC.